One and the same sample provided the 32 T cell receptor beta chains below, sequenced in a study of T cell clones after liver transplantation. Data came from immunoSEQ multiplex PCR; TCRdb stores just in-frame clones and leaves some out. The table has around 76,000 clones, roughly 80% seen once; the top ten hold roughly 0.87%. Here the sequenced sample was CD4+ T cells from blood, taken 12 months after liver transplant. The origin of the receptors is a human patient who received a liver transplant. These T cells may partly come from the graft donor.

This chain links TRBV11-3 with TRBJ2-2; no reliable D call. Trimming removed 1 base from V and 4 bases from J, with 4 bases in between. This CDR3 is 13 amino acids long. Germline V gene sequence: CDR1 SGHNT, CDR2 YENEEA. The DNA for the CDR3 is TGTGCCAGCAGCTTAGGTGTCACCGGGGAGCTGTTTTTT. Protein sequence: CASSLGVTGELFF. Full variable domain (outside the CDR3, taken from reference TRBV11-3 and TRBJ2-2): EAGVVQSPRYKIIEKKQPVAFWCNPISGHNTLYWYLQNLGQGPELLIRYENEEAVDDSQLPKDRFSAERLKGVDSTLKIQPAELGDSAVYLCASSLGVTGELFFGEGSRLTVL.

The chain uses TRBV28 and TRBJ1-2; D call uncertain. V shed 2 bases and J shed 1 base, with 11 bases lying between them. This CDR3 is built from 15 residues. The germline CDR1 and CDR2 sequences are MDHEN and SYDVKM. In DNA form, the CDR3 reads TGTGCCAGCAGTTTAAACAGAGGAATTAACTATGGCTACACCTTC. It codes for CASSLNRGINYGYTF.

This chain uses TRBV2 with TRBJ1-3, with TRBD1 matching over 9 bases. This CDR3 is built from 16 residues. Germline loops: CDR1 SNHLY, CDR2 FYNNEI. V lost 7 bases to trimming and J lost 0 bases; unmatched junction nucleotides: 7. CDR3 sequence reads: CASKGTGTSSGNTIYF. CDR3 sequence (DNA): TGTGCCAGCAAGGGGACAGGGACTAGCTCTGGAAACACCATATATTTT.

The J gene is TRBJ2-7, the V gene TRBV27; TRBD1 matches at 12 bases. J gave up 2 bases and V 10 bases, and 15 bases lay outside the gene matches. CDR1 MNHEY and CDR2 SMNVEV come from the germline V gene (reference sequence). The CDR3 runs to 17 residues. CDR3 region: CATLPGQGAFNPYEQYF. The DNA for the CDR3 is TGTGCCACCCTCCCGGGACAGGGGGCTTTTAACCCCTACGAGCAGTACTTC.

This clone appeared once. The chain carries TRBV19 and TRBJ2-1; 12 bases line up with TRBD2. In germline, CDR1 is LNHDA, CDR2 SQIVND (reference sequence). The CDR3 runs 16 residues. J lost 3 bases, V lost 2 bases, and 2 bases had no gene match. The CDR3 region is CASSILTSGSYNEQFF. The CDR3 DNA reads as TGTGCCAGTAGTATATTGACTAGCGGGAGCTACAATGAGCAGTTCTTC.

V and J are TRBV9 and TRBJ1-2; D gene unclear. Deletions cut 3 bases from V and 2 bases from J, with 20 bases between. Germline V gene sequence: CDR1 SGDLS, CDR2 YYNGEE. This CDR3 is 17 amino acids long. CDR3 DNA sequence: TGTGCCAGCAGCGAGGGCCCAGGTCTTACTTCCAACTATGGCTACACCTTC. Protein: CASSEGPGLTSNYGYTF.

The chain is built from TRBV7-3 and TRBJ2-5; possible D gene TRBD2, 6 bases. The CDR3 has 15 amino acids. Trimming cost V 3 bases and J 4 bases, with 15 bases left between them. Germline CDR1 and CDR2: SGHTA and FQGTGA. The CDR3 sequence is CASSLMAGMAETQYF. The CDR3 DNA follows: TGTGCCAGCAGCTTGATGGCGGGAATGGCAGAGACCCAGTACTTC.

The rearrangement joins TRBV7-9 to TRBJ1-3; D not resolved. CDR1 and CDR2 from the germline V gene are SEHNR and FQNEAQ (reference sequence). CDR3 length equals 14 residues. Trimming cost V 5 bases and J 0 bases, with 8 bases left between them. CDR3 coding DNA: TGTGCCAGCAGCCGAAGTACCTCTGGAAACACCATATATTTT. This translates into CASSRSTSGNTIYF.

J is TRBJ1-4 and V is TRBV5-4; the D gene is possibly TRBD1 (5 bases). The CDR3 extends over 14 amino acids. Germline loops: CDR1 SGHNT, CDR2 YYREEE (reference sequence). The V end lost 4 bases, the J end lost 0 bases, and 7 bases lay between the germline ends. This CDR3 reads CASSPRATNEKLFF. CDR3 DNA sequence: TGTGCCAGCAGCCCCAGGGCAACTAATGAAAAACTGTTTTTT.

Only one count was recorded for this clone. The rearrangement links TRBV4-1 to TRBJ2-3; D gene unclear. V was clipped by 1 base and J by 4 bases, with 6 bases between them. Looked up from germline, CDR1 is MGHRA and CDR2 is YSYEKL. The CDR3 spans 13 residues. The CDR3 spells CASSQVTSDTQYF. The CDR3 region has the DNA TGCGCCAGCAGCCAAGTCACGTCAGATACGCAGTATTTT.

The CDR3 nucleotides are TGTGCCAGTAGTCCAGGGGGGGGGCCTGAAGCTTTCTTT. It codes for CASSPGGGPEAFF. The V gene is TRBV19, the J gene TRBJ1-1; TRBD1 matches 7 bases. There are 13 residues in the CDR3. V lost 5 bases and J lost 6; bases outside the gene matches: 6. Germline V gene lookup returns CDR1 LNHDA and CDR2 SQIVND (reference sequence).

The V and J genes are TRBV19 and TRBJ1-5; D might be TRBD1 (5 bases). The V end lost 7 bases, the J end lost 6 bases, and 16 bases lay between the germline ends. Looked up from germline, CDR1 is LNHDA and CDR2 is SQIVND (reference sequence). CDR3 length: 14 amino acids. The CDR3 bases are TGTGCCAGTACAATCGGTCGGGGCAGTCAGCCCCAGCATTTT. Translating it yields CASTIGRGSQPQHF.

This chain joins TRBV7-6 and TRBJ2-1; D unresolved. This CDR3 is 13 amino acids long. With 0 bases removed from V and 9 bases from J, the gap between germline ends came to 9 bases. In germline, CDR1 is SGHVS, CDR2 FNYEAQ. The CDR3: CASSLALLAEQFF. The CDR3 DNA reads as TGTGCCAGCAGCTTAGCGCTGTTAGCTGAGCAGTTCTTC.

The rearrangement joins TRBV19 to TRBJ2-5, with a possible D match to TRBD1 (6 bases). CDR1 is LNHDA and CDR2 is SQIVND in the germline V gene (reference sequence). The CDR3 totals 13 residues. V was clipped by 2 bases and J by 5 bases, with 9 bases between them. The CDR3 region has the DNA TGTGCCAGTAGTATAACAGGGTTTGAGACCCAGTACTTC. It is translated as CASSITGFETQYF.

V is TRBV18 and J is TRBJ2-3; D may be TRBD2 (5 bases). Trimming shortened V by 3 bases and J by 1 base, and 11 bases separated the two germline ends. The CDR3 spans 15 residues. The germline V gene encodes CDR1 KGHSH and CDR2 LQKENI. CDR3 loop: CASSPGLLGTDTQYF. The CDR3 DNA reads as TGTGCCAGCTCACCCGGACTCCTCGGCACAGATACGCAGTATTTT.

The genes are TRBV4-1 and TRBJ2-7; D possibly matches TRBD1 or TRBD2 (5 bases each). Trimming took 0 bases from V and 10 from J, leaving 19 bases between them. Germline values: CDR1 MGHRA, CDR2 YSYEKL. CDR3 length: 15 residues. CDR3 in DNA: TGCGCCAGCAGCCAAGATTCAGGGACGCAGGTGGATCAGTACTTC. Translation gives CASSQDSGTQVDQYF.

Here the CDR3 reads CASSLGLGTGLREQYF. The CDR3 DNA reads as TGCGCCAGCAGCTTGGGCCTTGGGACAGGGCTGCGGGAGCAGTACTTC. The chain has TRBV5-1 and TRBJ2-7; 9 nucleotides agree with TRBD1. This CDR3 has 16 residues. Looked up from germline, CDR1 is SGHRS and CDR2 is YFSETQ. Unmatched junction bases numbered 11, after V lost 0 bases and J lost 7 bases.

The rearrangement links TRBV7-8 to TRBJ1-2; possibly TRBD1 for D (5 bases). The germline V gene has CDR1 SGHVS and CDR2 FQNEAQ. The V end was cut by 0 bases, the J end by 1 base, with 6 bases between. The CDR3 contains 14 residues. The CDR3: CASSLAGRNYGYTF. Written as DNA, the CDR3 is TGTGCCAGCAGCTTAGCGGGGCGTAACTATGGCTACACCTTC.

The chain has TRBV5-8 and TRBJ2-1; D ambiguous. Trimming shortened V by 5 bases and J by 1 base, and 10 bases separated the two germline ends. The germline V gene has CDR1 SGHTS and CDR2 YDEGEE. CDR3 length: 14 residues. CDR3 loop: CASRAGLSYNEQFF. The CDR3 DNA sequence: TGTGCCAGCAGGGCCGGGCTTTCCTACAATGAGCAGTTCTTC. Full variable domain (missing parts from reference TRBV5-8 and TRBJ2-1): EAGVTQSPTHLIKTRGQQATLRCSPISGHTSVYWYQQALGLGLQFLLWYDEGEERNRGNFPPRFSGRQFPNYSSELNVNALELEDSALYLCASRAGLSYNEQFFGPGTRLTVL.

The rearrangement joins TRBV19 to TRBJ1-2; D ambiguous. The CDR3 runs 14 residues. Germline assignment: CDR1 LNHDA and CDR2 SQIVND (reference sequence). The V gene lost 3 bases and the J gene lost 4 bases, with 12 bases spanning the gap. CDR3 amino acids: CASSIGEWSYGYTF. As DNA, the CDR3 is TGTGCCAGTAGTATCGGGGAGTGGAGCTATGGCTACACCTTC.

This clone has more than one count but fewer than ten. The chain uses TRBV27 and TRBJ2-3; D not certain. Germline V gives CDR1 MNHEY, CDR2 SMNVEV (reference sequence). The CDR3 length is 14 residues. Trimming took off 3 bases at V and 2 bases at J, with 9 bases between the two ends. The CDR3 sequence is CASSFWGYTDTQYF. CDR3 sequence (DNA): TGTGCCAGCAGTTTCTGGGGATACACAGATACGCAGTATTTT.

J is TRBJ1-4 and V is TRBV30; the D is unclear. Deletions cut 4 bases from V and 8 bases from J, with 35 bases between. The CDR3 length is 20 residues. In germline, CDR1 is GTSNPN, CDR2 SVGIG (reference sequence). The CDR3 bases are TGTGCCTGGAAGGGAACCGGGCCTCACTCGAGGGTAACGACTAGGGAAAAACTGTTTTTT. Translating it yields CAWKGTGPHSRVTTREKLFF.

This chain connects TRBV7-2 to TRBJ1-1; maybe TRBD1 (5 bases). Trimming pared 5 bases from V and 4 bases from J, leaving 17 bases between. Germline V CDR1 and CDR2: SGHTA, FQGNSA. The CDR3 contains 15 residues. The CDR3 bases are TGTGCCAGCAGCAGTCAACGGGGCATTGGCACTGAAGCTTTCTTT. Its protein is CASSSQRGIGTEAFF.

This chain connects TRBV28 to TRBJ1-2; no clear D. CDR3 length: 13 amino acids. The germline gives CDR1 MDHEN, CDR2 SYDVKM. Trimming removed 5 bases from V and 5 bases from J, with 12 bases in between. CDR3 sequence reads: CASSPTYSYGYTF. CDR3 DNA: TGTGCCAGCAGTCCTACTTATAGTTATGGCTACACCTTC.

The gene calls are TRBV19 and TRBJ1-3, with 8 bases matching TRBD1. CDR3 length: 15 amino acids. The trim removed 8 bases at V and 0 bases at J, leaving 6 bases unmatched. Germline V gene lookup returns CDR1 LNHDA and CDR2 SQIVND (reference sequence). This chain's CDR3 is CASGDRTRSGNTIYF. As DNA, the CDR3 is TGTGCCAGTGGGGACAGGACTCGCTCTGGAAACACCATATATTTT.

The CDR3 here is CASSPGMSSGANVLTF. The CDR3 DNA reads TGTGCCAGCTCGCCGGGTATGAGCTCTGGGGCCAACGTCCTGACTTTC. The rearrangement joins TRBV27 to TRBJ2-6; D unclear. CDR1 is MNHEY, CDR2 SMNVEV, per germline (reference sequence). V shed 8 bases and J shed 0 bases, with 14 bases lying between them. The CDR3 extends over 16 amino acids.

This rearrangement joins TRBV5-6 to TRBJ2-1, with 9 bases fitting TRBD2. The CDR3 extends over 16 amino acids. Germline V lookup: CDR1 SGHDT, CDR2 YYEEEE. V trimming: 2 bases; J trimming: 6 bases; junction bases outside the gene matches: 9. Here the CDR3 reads CASSLPGLADGNEQFF. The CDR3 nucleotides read TGTGCCAGCAGCTTACCGGGACTAGCCGACGGCAATGAGCAGTTCTTC.

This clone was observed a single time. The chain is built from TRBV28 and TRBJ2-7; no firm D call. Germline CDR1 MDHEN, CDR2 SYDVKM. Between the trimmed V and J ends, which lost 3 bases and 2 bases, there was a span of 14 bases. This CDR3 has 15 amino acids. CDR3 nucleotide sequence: TGTGCCAGCAGTTTTGGCCCCATCAAGGCCTACGAGCAGTACTTC. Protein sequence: CASSFGPIKAYEQYF.

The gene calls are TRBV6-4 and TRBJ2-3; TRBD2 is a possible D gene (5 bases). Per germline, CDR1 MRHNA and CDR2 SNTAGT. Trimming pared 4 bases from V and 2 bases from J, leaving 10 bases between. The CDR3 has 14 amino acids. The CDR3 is CASSVDSTTDTQYF. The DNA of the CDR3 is TGTGCCAGCAGTGTGGACTCGACCACAGATACGCAGTATTTT.

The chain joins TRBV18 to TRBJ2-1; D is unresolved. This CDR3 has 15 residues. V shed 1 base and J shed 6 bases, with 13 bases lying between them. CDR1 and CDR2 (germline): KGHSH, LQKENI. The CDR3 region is CASSPQGNWGNEQFF. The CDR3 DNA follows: TGTGCCAGCTCACCACAGGGTAATTGGGGCAATGAGCAGTTCTTC.

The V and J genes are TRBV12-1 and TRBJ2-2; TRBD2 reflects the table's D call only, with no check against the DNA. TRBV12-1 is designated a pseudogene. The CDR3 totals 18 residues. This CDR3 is CASSFNTGTSGNTGELFF. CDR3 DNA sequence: TGTGCCAGCAGCTTTAATACCGGGACTAGCGGTAACACCGGGGAGCTGTTTTTT.

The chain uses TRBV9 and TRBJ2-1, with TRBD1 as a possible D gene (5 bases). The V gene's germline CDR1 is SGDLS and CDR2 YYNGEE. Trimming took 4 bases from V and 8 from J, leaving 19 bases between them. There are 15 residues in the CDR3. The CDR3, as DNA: TGTGCCAGCAGCCCAACCCGCCTCCCAGGGTATGAGCAGTTCTTC. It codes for CASSPTRLPGYEQFF.